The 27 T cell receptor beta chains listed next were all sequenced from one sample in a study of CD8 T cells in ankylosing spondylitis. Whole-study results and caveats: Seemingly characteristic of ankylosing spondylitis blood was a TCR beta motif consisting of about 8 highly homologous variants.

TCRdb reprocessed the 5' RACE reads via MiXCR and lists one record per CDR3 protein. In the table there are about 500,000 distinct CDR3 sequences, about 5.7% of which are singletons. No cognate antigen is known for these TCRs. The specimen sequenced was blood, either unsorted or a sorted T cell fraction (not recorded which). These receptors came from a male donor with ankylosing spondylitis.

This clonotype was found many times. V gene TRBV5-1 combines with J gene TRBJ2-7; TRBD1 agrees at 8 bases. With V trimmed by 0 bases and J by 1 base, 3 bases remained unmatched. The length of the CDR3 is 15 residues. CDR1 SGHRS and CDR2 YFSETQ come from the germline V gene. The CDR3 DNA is TGCGCCAGCAGCTTGGTGGGACAGGAATCCTACGAGCAGTACTTC. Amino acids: CASSLVGQESYEQYF.

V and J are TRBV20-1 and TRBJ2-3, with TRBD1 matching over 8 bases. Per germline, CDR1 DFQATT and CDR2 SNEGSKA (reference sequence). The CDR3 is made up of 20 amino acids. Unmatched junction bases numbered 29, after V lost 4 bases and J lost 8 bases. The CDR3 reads CSAISLPRGGQGWGSGTQYF. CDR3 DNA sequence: TGCAGTGCTATCTCGCTCCCCAGGGGAGGACAGGGATGGGGGAGTGGTACGCAGTATTTT.

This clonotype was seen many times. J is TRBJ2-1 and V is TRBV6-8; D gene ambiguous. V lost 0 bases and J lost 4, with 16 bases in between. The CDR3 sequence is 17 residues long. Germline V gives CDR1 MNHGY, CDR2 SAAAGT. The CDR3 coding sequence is TGTGCCAGCAGTTACTCGATCCTTGAAAGGCGATACAATGAGCAGTTCTTC. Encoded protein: CASSYSILERRYNEQFF.

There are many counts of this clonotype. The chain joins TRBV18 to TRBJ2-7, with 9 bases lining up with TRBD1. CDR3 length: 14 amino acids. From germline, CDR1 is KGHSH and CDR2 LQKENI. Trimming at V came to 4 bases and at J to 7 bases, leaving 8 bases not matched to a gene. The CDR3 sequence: CASSRDRGGSEQYF. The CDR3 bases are TGTGCCAGCTCACGCGACAGGGGGGGTTCTGAGCAGTACTTC. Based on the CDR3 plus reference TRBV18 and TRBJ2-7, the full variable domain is NAGVMQNPRHLVRRRGQEARLRCSPMKGHSHVYWYRQLPEEGLKFMVYLQKENIIDESGMPKERFSAEFPKEGPSILRIQQVVRGDSAAYFCASSRDRGGSEQYFGPGTRLTVT.

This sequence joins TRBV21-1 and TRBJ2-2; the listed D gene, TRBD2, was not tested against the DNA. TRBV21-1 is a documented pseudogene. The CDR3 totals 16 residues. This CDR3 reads CASSKLEEGNTGELFF. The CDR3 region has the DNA TGTGCCAGCAGCAAATTAGAGGAGGGGAACACCGGGGAGCTGTTTTTT.

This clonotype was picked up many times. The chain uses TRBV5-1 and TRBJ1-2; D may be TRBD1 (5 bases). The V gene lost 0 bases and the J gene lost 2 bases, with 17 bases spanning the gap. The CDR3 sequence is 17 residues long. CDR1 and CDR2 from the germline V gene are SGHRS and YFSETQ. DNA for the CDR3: TGCGCCAGCAGCTTGGCCTCGAGGGGTCAACGAAACTATGGCTACACCTTC. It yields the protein CASSLASRGQRNYGYTF.

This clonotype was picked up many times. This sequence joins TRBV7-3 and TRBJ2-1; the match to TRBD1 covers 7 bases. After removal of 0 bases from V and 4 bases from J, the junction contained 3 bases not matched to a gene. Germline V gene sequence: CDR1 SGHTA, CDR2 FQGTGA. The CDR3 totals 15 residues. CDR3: CASSLTGGMYNEQFF. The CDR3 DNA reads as TGTGCCAGCAGCTTAACAGGGGGCATGTACAATGAGCAGTTCTTC.

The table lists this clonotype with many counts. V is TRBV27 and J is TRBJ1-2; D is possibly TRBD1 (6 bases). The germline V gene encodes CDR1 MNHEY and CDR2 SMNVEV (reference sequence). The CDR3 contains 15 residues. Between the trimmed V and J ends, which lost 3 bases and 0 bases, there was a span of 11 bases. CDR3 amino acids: CASSLAGTPNYGYTF. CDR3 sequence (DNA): TGTGCCAGCAGTTTGGCCGGGACACCTAACTATGGCTACACCTTC.

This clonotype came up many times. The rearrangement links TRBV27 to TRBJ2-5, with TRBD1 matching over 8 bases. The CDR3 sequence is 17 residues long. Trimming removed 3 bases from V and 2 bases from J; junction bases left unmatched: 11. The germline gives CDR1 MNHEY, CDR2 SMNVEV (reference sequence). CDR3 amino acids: CASSLLDRRGPQETQYF. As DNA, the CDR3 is TGTGCCAGCAGTTTGCTTGATCGCAGGGGGCCTCAAGAGACCCAGTACTTC.

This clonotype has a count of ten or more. The CDR3 DNA is TGTGCCAGCAGTTCGTGGACGGATCAGCCCCAGCATTTT. It yields the protein CASSSWTDQPQHF. This chain uses TRBV12-3 or TRBV12-4 with TRBJ1-5; no reliable D call. V was trimmed by 4 bases and J by 5 bases, leaving 9 bases between them. The CDR3 has 13 amino acids.

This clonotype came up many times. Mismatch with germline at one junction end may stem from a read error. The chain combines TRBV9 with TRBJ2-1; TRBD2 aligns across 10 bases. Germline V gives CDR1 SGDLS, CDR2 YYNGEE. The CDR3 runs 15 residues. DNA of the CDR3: TGTGCTAGCAGCGCTAGCGGGAGCTCCTACAATGAGCAGTTCTTC. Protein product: CASSASGSSYNEQFF.

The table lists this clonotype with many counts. CDR3 amino acids: CASSYGQGDTDTQYF. The CDR3 bases are TGTGCCAGCAGTTACGGCCAGGGAGACACAGATACGCAGTATTTT. The genes are TRBV6-2 or TRBV6-3 and TRBJ2-3, with D perhaps given as TRBD1 or TRBD2 (5 bases each). This CDR3 is 15 amino acids long. With 2 bases removed from V and 2 bases from J, the gap between germline ends came to 11 bases. Germline V gene lookup returns CDR1 MNHEY and CDR2 SVGEGT.

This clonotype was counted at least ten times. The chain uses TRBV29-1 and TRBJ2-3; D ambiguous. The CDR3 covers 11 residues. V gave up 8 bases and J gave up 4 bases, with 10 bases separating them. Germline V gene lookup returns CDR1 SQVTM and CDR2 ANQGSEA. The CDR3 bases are TGCAGCTTAAGTCGTGCAGATACGCAGTATTTT. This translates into CSLSRADTQYF.

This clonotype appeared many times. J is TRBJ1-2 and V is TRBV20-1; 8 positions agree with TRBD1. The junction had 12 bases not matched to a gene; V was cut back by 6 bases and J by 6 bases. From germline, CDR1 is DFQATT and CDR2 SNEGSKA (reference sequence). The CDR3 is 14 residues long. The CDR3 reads CSALLGGTGNGYTF. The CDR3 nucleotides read TGCAGTGCACTCCTAGGCGGGACAGGAAATGGCTACACCTTC.

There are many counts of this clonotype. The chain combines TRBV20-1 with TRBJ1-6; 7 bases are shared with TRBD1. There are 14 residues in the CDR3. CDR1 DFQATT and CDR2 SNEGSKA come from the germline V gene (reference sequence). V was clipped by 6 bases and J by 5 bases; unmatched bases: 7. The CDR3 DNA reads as TGCAGTGCCAGGGTGGGACAGAATAATTCACCCCTCCACTTT. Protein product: CSARVGQNNSPLHF.

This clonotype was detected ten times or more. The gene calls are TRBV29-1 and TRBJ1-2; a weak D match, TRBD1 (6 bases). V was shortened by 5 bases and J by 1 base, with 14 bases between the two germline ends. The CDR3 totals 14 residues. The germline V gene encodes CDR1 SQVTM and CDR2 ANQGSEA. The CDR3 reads CSVQRQAFNYGYTF. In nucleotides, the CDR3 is TGCAGCGTTCAACGACAGGCCTTTAACTATGGCTACACCTTC.

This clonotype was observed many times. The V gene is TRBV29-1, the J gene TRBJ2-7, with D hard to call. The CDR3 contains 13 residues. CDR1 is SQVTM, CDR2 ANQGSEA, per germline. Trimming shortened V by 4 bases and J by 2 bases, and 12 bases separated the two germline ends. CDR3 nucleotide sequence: TGCAGCGTTGTGGGGAAATTTGCCTACGAGCAGTACTTC. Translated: CSVVGKFAYEQYF.

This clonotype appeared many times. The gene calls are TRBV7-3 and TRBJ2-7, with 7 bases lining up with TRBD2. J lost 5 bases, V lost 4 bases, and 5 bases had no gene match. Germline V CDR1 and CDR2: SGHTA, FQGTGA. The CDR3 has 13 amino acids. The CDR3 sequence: CASSSWTRDEQYF. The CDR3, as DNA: TGTGCCAGCAGCTCCTGGACTAGGGACGAGCAGTACTTC.

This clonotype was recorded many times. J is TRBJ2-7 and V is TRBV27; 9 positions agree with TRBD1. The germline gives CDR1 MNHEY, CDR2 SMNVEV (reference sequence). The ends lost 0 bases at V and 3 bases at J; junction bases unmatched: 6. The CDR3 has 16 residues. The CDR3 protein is CASSLSPGTGFYEQYF. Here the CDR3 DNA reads TGTGCCAGCAGTTTATCCCCCGGGACAGGGTTCTACGAGCAGTACTTC.

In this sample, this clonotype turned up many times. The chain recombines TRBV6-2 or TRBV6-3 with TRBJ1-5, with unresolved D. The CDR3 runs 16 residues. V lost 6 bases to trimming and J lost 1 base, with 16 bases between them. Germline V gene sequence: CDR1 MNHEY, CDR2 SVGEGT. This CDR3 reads CASRARLDGSNQPQHF. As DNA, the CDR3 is TGTGCCAGCAGGGCTAGACTCGACGGGAGCAATCAGCCCCAGCATTTT.

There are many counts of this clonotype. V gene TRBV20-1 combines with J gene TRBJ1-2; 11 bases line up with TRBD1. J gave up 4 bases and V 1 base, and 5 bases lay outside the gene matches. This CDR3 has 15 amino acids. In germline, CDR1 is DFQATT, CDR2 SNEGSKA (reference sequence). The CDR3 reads CSARVRTGGFYGYTF. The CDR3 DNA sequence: TGCAGTGCTAGAGTAAGGACAGGGGGCTTCTATGGCTACACCTTC.

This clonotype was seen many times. CDR3 coding DNA: TGTGCCAGCAGTTTTGTGGGGGACGAGCAGTACTTC. This sequence encodes CASSFVGDEQYF. This chain joins TRBV28 and TRBJ2-7; D may match TRBD1 or TRBD2 (5 bases each). The germline V and J ends were trimmed by 3 bases and 5 bases, with 8 bases remaining between them. The CDR3 has 12 residues. Germline-derived CDR1 and CDR2 are MDHEN and SYDVKM.

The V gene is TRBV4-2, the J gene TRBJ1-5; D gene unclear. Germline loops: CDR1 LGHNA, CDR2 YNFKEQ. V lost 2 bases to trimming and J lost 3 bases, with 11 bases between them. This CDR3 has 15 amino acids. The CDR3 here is CASSQWEQNNQPQHF. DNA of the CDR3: TGTGCCAGCAGCCAATGGGAACAGAACAATCAGCCCCAGCATTTT.

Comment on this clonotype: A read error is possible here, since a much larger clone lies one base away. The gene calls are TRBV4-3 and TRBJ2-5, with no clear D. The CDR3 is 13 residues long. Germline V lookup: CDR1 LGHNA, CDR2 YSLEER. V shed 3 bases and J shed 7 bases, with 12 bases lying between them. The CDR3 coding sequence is TGCGCCAGCAGCCAGAGAATTCTCGTGACCCAGTACTTC. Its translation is CASSQRILVTQYF.

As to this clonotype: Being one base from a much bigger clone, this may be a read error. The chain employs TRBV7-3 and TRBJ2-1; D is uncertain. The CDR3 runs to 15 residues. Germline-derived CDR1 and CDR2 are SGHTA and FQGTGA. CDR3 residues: CASSLITVAYNEQSF. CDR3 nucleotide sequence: TGTGCCAGCAGCTTAATCACAGTGGCCTACAATGAGCAGTCCTTC.

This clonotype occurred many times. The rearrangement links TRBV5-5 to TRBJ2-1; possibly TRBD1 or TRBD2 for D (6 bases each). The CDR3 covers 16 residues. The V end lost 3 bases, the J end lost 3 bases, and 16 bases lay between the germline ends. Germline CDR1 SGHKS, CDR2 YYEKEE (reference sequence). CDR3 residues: CASSWGAWFNYNEQFF. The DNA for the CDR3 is TGTGCCAGCAGCTGGGGGGCCTGGTTCAACTACAATGAGCAGTTCTTC.

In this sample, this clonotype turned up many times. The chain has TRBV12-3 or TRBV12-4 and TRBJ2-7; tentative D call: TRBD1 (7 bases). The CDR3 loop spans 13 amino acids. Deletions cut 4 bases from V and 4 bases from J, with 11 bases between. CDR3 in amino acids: CASSSRGRYEQYF. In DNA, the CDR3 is TGTGCCAGCAGTTCCAGGGGGAGGTACGAGCAGTACTTC.